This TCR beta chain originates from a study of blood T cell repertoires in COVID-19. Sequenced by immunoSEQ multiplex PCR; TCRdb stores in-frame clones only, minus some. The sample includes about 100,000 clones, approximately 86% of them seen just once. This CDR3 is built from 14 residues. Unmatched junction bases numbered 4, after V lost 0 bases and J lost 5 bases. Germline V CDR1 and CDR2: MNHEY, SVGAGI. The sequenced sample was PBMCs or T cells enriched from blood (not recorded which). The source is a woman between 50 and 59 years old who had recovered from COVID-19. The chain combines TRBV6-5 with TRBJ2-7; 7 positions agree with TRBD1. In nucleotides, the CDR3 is TGTGCCAGCAGTTACTCAAGGGGGCCAGACGAGCAGTACTTC. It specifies CASSYSRGPDEQYF.